These T cell receptor beta chains were read from a single sample in a study of shared clonotypes between healthy human individuals. Produced via immunoSEQ multiplex PCR; TCRdb's table is partial and in-frame only. The sample records 450,000 or so clones, approximately 80% being singletons. The sample consisted of PBMCs. The receptors stem from a woman aged 40-49 years in good health. Some clones in this sample may be carry-over from other donors' samples. CDR3s include the opening cysteine and the closing phenylalanine or tryptophan. Each record gives: V gene, D gene, J gene, clone size, CDR3 protein, CDR3 DNA. D genes are given only for firm matches. Rows give clone size only sometimes, using once, few, many, or a class for an expanded clone.

v_gene: TRBV5-6
d_gene: TRBD1
j_gene: TRBJ2-3
abundance: -
CDR3aa: CARRPGQGASDTQYF
CDR3nt: TGTGCCAGGAGACCAGGACAGGGGGCCTCAGATACGCAGTATTTT

v_gene: TRBV5-1
d_gene: TRBD1
j_gene: TRBJ1-1
abundance: -
CDR3aa: CASSPRTGDAEAFF
CDR3nt: TGCGCCAGCAGCCCGAGGACAGGGGATGCTGAAGCTTTCTTT

v_gene: TRBV6-1
d_gene: -
j_gene: TRBJ2-7
abundance: few
CDR3aa: CASKPSATYEQYF
CDR3nt: TGTGCCAGCAAGCCTAGCGCAACCTACGAGCAGTACTTC

v_gene: TRBV10-2
d_gene: -
j_gene: TRBJ1-3
abundance: few
CDR3aa: CASRGKQGDGNTIYF
CDR3nt: TGCGCCAGCAGAGGTAAACAGGGAGATGGAAACACCATATATTTT

v_gene: TRBV6-6
d_gene: TRBD2
j_gene: TRBJ2-7
abundance: once
CDR3aa: CASSPRLAAYEQYF
CDR3nt: TGTGCCAGCAGCCCACGACTAGCGGCCTACGAGCAGTACTTC

v_gene: TRBV6-5
d_gene: TRBD1
j_gene: TRBJ1-2
abundance: -
CDR3aa: CASSRAGTGSYGYTF
CDR3nt: TGTGCCAGCAGTAGAGCCGGGACAGGTTCCTATGGCTACACCTTC

v_gene: TRBV19
d_gene: -
j_gene: TRBJ2-2
abundance: -
CDR3aa: CASSTSANTGELFF
CDR3nt: TGTGCCAGTAGTACTAGCGCGAACACCGGGGAGCTGTTTTTT

v_gene: TRBV6-6
d_gene: -
j_gene: TRBJ1-2
abundance: -
CDR3aa: CASNGVGGYTF
CDR3nt: TGTGCCAGCAATGGGGTAGGAGGCTACACCTTC

v_gene: TRBV5-6
d_gene: -
j_gene: TRBJ1-4
abundance: -
CDR3aa: CASSYRDGDEKLFF
CDR3nt: TGTGCCAGCAGCTACCGGGACGGAGATGAAAAACTGTTTTTT

v_gene: TRBV5-8
d_gene: TRBD1
j_gene: TRBJ1-2
abundance: -
CDR3aa: CASSLNRGLAGYTF
CDR3nt: TGTGCCAGCAGCTTAAACAGGGGGCTGGCTGGCTACACCTTC

v_gene: TRBV6-1
d_gene: -
j_gene: TRBJ2-1
abundance: few
CDR3aa: CASTKQLGTYNEQFF
CDR3nt: TGTGCCAGCACCAAGCAGCTGGGGACCTACAATGAGCAGTTCTTC

v_gene: TRBV18
d_gene: -
j_gene: TRBJ2-1
abundance: -
CDR3aa: CASSPGHNEQFF
CDR3nt: TGTGCCAGCTCACCCGGACACAATGAGCAGTTCTTC

v_gene: TRBV6-4
d_gene: -
j_gene: TRBJ1-5
abundance: once
CDR3aa: CASSGKGVRSNQPQHF
CDR3nt: TGTGCCAGCAGTGGAAAAGGGGTCAGGAGCAATCAGCCCCAGCATTTT

v_gene: TRBV7-9
d_gene: TRBD2
j_gene: TRBJ2-3
abundance: -
CDR3aa: CASSSRLAGVGDTQYF
CDR3nt: TGTGCCAGCAGCTCTAGACTAGCGGGAGTGGGAGATACGCAGTATTTT

v_gene: TRBV7-2
d_gene: -
j_gene: TRBJ2-7
abundance: -
CDR3aa: CASSLRTGYYEQYF
CDR3nt: TGTGCCAGCAGCTTAAGGACTGGTTACTACGAGCAGTACTTC

v_gene: TRBV5-4
d_gene: TRBD2
j_gene: TRBJ2-7
abundance: -
CDR3aa: CASSPREAGVYEQYF
CDR3nt: TGTGCCAGCAGCCCGCGGGAAGCGGGAGTGTACGAGCAGTACTTC

v_gene: TRBV11-2
d_gene: -
j_gene: TRBJ1-4
abundance: -
CDR3aa: CASSLVRRGTEKLFF
CDR3nt: TGTGCCAGCAGCTTAGTTCGCAGGGGAACTGAAAAACTGTTTTTT

v_gene: TRBV7-7
d_gene: TRBD2
j_gene: TRBJ2-3
abundance: -
CDR3aa: CASSPGLAGTTDTQYF
CDR3nt: TGTGCTAGCAGCCCCGGACTAGCGGGTACCACAGATACGCAGTATTTT

v_gene: TRBV27
d_gene: -
j_gene: TRBJ1-3
abundance: -
CDR3aa: CASSLDKSSGNTIYF
CDR3nt: TGTGCCAGCAGTTTAGACAAGAGCTCTGGAAACACCATATATTTT

v_gene: TRBV10-3
d_gene: -
j_gene: TRBJ1-1
abundance: -
CDR3aa: CAITEGRTEAFF
CDR3nt: TGTGCCATCACTGAGGGGAGGACTGAAGCTTTCTTT

v_gene: TRBV27
d_gene: -
j_gene: TRBJ2-5
abundance: -
CDR3aa: CASSWALMGAQYF
CDR3nt: TGTGCCAGCAGTTGGGCCCTGATGGGGGCCCAGTACTTC

v_gene: TRBV30
d_gene: -
j_gene: TRBJ1-4
abundance: many
CDR3aa: CAWSATQPPEKLFF
CDR3nt: TGTGCCTGGAGCGCCACTCAACCGCCTGAAAAACTGTTTTTT

v_gene: TRBV14
d_gene: TRBD1
j_gene: TRBJ1-1
abundance: -
CDR3aa: CASSQGDSVEAFF
CDR3nt: TGTGCCAGCAGCCAAGGGGACAGCGTCGAAGCTTTCTTT

v_gene: TRBV12-2
d_gene: -
j_gene: TRBJ1-2
abundance: once
CDR3aa: CASRLGQGDYGYTF
CDR3nt: TGTGCAAGTCGCTTAGGGCAGGGCGACTATGGCTACACCTTC

v_gene: TRBV7-2
d_gene: TRBD2
j_gene: TRBJ2-7
abundance: -
CDR3aa: CASSPNRIAGKRYEQYF
CDR3nt: TGTGCCAGCAGCCCGAACCGAATAGCGGGAAAGCGTTACGAGCAGTACTTC

v_gene: TRBV4-1
d_gene: -
j_gene: TRBJ2-1
abundance: -
CDR3aa: CASSQEGTAPGDEQFF
CDR3nt: TGCGCCAGCAGCCAAGAGGGGACAGCCCCGGGAGATGAGCAGTTCTTC

v_gene: TRBV14
d_gene: TRBD2
j_gene: TRBJ2-4
abundance: -
CDR3aa: CASSLGLAGIQYF
CDR3nt: TGTGCCAGCAGTCTTGGACTAGCGGGCATTCAGTACTTC

v_gene: TRBV5-1
d_gene: -
j_gene: TRBJ2-3
abundance: few
CDR3aa: CASSSETVSGTDTQYF
CDR3nt: TGCGCCAGCAGCTCAGAGACAGTCAGTGGCACAGATACGCAGTATTTT

v_gene: TRBV6-1
d_gene: -
j_gene: TRBJ2-3
abundance: -
CDR3aa: CASSDKETDTQYF
CDR3nt: TGTGCCAGCAGTGATAAGGAAACAGATACGCAGTATTTT

v_gene: TRBV6-5
d_gene: TRBD2
j_gene: TRBJ2-1
abundance: -
CDR3aa: CASSDSRESNEQFF
CDR3nt: TGTGCCAGCAGTGACTCGCGGGAGAGCAATGAGCAGTTCTTC

v_gene: TRBV4-1
d_gene: -
j_gene: TRBJ1-4
abundance: -
CDR3aa: CASSQPSWTNEKLFF
CDR3nt: TGCGCCAGCAGCCAGCCTAGCTGGACTAATGAAAAACTGTTTTTT

v_gene: TRBV11-2
d_gene: -
j_gene: TRBJ1-3
abundance: -
CDR3aa: CASSTTGGNTIYF
CDR3nt: TGTGCCAGCAGCACGACAGGAGGAAACACCATATATTTT

v_gene: TRBV20-1
d_gene: -
j_gene: TRBJ1-2
abundance: -
CDR3aa: CSARDLGGEAF
CDR3nt: TGCAGTGCTAGAGATCTCGGCGGGGAGGCCTTC

v_gene: TRBV5-4
d_gene: -
j_gene: TRBJ2-2
abundance: -
CDR3aa: CASSLAGELFF
CDR3nt: TGTGCCAGCAGCTTAGCCGGGGAGCTGTTTTTT

v_gene: TRBV15
d_gene: TRBD1
j_gene: TRBJ1-2
abundance: many
CDR3aa: CATSRDLKGTEGGYTF
CDR3nt: TGTGCCACCAGCAGAGATCTAAAGGGGACAGAGGGTGGCTACACCTTC

v_gene: TRBV5-1
d_gene: -
j_gene: TRBJ2-2
abundance: -
CDR3aa: CASSLVVTGELFF
CDR3nt: TGCGCCAGCAGCTTGGTGGTGACCGGGGAGCTGTTTTTT

v_gene: TRBV28
d_gene: -
j_gene: TRBJ2-5
abundance: -
CDR3aa: CASRAGGGAGRETQYF
CDR3nt: TGTGCCAGCCGTGCCGGAGGGGGCGCCGGCAGGGAGACCCAGTACTTC

v_gene: TRBV19
d_gene: -
j_gene: TRBJ2-3
abundance: -
CDR3aa: CASSIAPRAGTDTQYF
CDR3nt: TGTGCCAGTAGTATAGCCCCCAGGGCGGGCACAGATACGCAGTATTTT

v_gene: TRBV5-1
d_gene: -
j_gene: TRBJ1-3
abundance: -
CDR3aa: CASSSGDGNTIYF
CDR3nt: TGCGCCAGCAGCTCGGGGGATGGAAACACCATATATTTT

v_gene: TRBV7-2
d_gene: -
j_gene: TRBJ2-3
abundance: -
CDR3aa: CASSTRSDTQYF
CDR3nt: TGTGCCAGCAGTACCCGATCAGATACGCAGTATTTT

v_gene: TRBV7-6
d_gene: -
j_gene: TRBJ2-1
abundance: -
CDR3aa: CASSLNAYNEQFF
CDR3nt: TGTGCCAGCAGCTTAAATGCGTACAATGAGCAGTTCTTC

v_gene: TRBV7-2
d_gene: -
j_gene: TRBJ2-5
abundance: -
CDR3aa: CASSNDWGTQYF
CDR3nt: TGTGCCAGCAGTAATGATTGGGGGACCCAGTACTTC